This T cell receptor (beta chain) emerged from a study of OX40 agonist ivuxolimab in advanced cancers. Findings and caveats of the study: Circulating CD4+ and CD8+ T cells showed clonal expansion by week 6 at 0.1 to 3.0 mg/kg.

This CDR3 comprises 17 residues. As for this clone: No antigen is known for it.

TCRdb's copy holds only in-frame clones and misses some; the assay was immunoSEQ multiplex PCR. The sample lists about 94,000 clones, 70% to 90% occurring once. The cohort excluded patients with autoimmune disease history or systemic immunosuppression. Sampled blood was obtained at baseline, cycle 4 day 1, and cycle 7 day 1. This chain uses TRBV21-1 with TRBJ1-6; the table's D gene call, TRBD1, was not cross checked with the DNA. TRBV21-1 has pseudogene status. Sample: CD4+ or CD8+ T cells sorted from blood, taken in a trial of the OX40 agonist ivuxolimab. The TCR originated in an adult with an advanced solid tumor such as melanoma, head and neck, liver or kidney cancer. The CDR3 DNA reads TGTGCCAGCAGCAAAGATTACAGAGCCTTATTTAATTCACCCCTCCACTTT. Residues: CASSKDYRALFNSPLHF.